Presented here are 20 T cell receptor beta chains from one specimen sequenced in a study of technical replicates of blood from a few donors. Method: immunoSEQ multiplex PCR; TCRdb's copy keeps in-frame clones and lacks some. The sample shows over 70,000 clones, just over 95% of them seen only once. Input material: T cells isolated from PBMCs. These TCRs come from a human donor in good health.

This chain uses TRBV25-1 with TRBJ2-1; D is unclear. Germline CDR1 is MGHDK and CDR2 is SYGVNS. Trimming pared 4 bases from V and 4 bases from J, leaving 2 bases between. The length of the CDR3 is 11 residues. CDR3 sequence: CASSVYNEQFF. CDR3 nucleotide sequence: TGTGCCAGCAGTGTATACAATGAGCAGTTCTTC.

The V and J genes are TRBV4-1 and TRBJ2-3; TRBD2 agrees at 10 bases. Losses at the gene ends were 1 base for V and 2 bases for J; bases not matched to a gene: 9. Germline CDR1 is MGHRA and CDR2 is YSYEKL. This CDR3 has 18 residues. The CDR3 region is CASSQGPSGRTLTDTQYF. CDR3 nucleotide sequence: TGCGCCAGCAGCCAAGGTCCTAGCGGGAGAACCCTCACAGATACGCAGTATTTT.

J is TRBJ1-1 and V is TRBV30; no firm D call. Germline V gene sequence: CDR1 GTSNPN, CDR2 SVGIG (reference sequence). CDR3 size: 14 residues. The V gene lost 2 bases and the J gene lost 1 base, with 11 bases spanning the gap. The CDR3 sequence is CAWSPRSGNTEAFF. The CDR3 coding sequence is TGTGCCTGGAGTCCCCGCTCAGGGAACACTGAAGCTTTCTTT. Full variable domain (remainder filled in from reference TRBV30 and TRBJ1-1): SQTIHQWPATLVQPVGSPLSLECTVEGTSNPNLYWYRQAAGRGLQLLFYSVGIGQISSEVPQNLSASRPQDRQFILSSKKLLLSDSGFYLCAWSPRSGNTEAFFGQGTRLTVV.

V is TRBV7-2 and J is TRBJ2-2; no clear D. Trimming shortened V by 2 bases and J by 0 bases, and 7 bases separated the two germline ends. The CDR3 runs to 15 residues. Germline CDR1 and CDR2: SGHTA and FQGNSA. The DNA for the CDR3 is TGTGCCAGCAGCTTAACAGATGCGAACACCGGGGAGCTGTTTTTT. This gives the protein CASSLTDANTGELFF.

This sequence joins TRBV30 and TRBJ2-7; a possible D gene is TRBD1 (6 bases). The CDR3 runs to 13 residues. Germline V gene lookup returns CDR1 GTSNPN and CDR2 SVGIG (reference sequence). The V end lost 4 bases, the J end lost 0 bases, and 10 bases lay between the germline ends. The CDR3 here is CAWTRGSSYEQYF. The CDR3 coding sequence is TGTGCCTGGACAAGGGGGAGCTCCTACGAGCAGTACTTC.

The V call is TRBV7-8, the J call TRBJ2-3; unclear D gene. This CDR3 has 14 amino acids. V gave up 6 bases and J gave up 0 bases, with 10 bases separating them. Germline V lookup: CDR1 SGHVS, CDR2 FQNEAQ. DNA of the CDR3: TGTGCCAGCAGGCCGACATATAGCACAGATACGCAGTATTTT. Amino acid sequence: CASRPTYSTDTQYF.

The V call is TRBV5-4, the J call TRBJ2-3; possibly TRBD2 for D (6 bases). CDR1 SGHNT and CDR2 YYREEE come from the germline V gene (reference sequence). Trimming stripped 5 bases from V and 1 base from J, with 14 bases between. The length of the CDR3 is 15 residues. CDR3 residues: CASSLGTWGTDTQYF. Written as DNA, the CDR3 is TGTGCCAGCAGTCTCGGGACTTGGGGCACAGATACGCAGTATTTT.

V usage is TRBV2 and J usage is TRBJ1-1; a possible D gene is TRBD1 (5 bases). The CDR3 contains 13 residues. Looked up from germline, CDR1 is SNHLY and CDR2 is FYNNEI. Trimming left V 10 bases short and J 1 base short, with 13 bases between. The CDR3 sequence is CATTSGGNTEAFF. CDR3 sequence (DNA): TGTGCCACTACTAGCGGGGGGAACACTGAAGCTTTCTTT. The complete variable domain, with remaining parts taken from reference TRBV2 and TRBJ1-1, reads EPEVTQTPSHQVTQMGQEVILRCVPISNHLYFYWYRQILGQKVEFLVSFYNNEISEKSEIFDDQFSVERPDGSNFTLKIRSTKLEDSAMYFCATTSGGNTEAFFGQGTRLTVV.

CDR3 sequence (DNA): TGCGCCAGCAGCCAAAGCTTCTCCTACGAGCAGTACTTC. It encodes CASSQSFSYEQYF. The V gene is TRBV4-1, the J gene TRBJ2-7; D not resolved. The CDR3 contains 13 residues. Germline assignment: CDR1 MGHRA and CDR2 YSYEKL. V lost 2 bases to trimming and J lost 0 bases, with 5 bases between them.

The gene calls are TRBV9 and TRBJ1-2, with TRBD1 matching 10 bases. V trimming: 3 bases; J trimming: 4 bases; junction bases outside the gene matches: 3. The CDR3 loop spans 14 amino acids. Germline V lookup: CDR1 SGDLS, CDR2 YYNGEE. The CDR3 DNA is TGTGCCAGCAGCGGACAGGGGGCTTCCTATGGCTACACCTTC. Amino acid sequence: CASSGQGASYGYTF.

The rearrangement links TRBV18 to TRBJ1-5; D unresolved. The germline V gene encodes CDR1 KGHSH and CDR2 LQKENI. V was pared by 2 bases and J by 3 bases, with 8 bases between. The CDR3 runs 14 residues. CDR3 in DNA: TGTGCCAGCTCACCAGAGGCAGCCAATCAGCCCCAGCATTTT. It specifies CASSPEAANQPQHF.

The rearrangement joins TRBV28 to TRBJ2-3; 7 bases are a match to TRBD1. From germline, CDR1 is MDHEN and CDR2 SYDVKM. V shed 6 bases, J shed 5 bases, and the junction held 5 bases outside the gene matches. The CDR3 is 13 residues long. CDR3 sequence: CASSRDRRDTQYF. As DNA, the CDR3 is TGTGCCAGCAGCAGGGACAGACGAGATACGCAGTATTTT.

A note on this clone: At the DNA level, this CDR3 is encoded by other sequences in the same sample as well. The genes are TRBV6-5 and TRBJ2-7, with 8 bases aligning to TRBD2. Germline CDR1 MNHEY, CDR2 SVGAGI. CDR3 length: 15 amino acids. The V segment lost 0 bases and the J segment 2 bases; nucleotides outside the gene matches: 3. CDR3 nucleotide sequence: TGTGCCAGCAGTTACTCATTAGCGGGACCCTACGAGCAGTACTTC. This gives the protein CASSYSLAGPYEQYF.

The chain couples TRBV18 to TRBJ2-7; the D gene is possibly TRBD1 (6 bases). Germline CDR1 reads KGHSH; CDR2 reads LQKENI. This CDR3 region has 13 residues. Deletions cut 3 bases from V and 2 bases from J, with 8 bases between. Here the CDR3 reads CASSPDRTYEQYF. CDR3 nucleotides: TGTGCCAGCTCACCCGACAGGACCTACGAGCAGTACTTC.

V is TRBV4-1 and J is TRBJ1-2; D unclear. The V gene's germline CDR1 is MGHRA and CDR2 YSYEKL. CDR3 length equals 15 residues. The V and J ends lost 1 base and 5 bases respectively, with 14 bases between them. The CDR3 spells CASSQGNVRGYGYTF. CDR3 bases: TGCGCCAGCAGCCAAGGAAACGTGCGGGGTTATGGCTACACCTTC.

The chain couples TRBV7-3 to TRBJ2-2, with TRBD1 as a possible D gene (5 bases). The ends were cut back, 3 bases at V and 5 bases at J, with 7 bases in the middle. From germline, CDR1 is SGHTA and CDR2 FQGTGA. CDR3 length: 13 residues. The DNA for the CDR3 is TGTGCCAGCAGCTTCCAGGGAACCGGGGAGCTGTTTTTT. Translated, it gives CASSFQGTGELFF.

This rearrangement joins TRBV5-5 to TRBJ1-1; D not resolved. Germline lookup yields CDR1 SGHKS and CDR2 YYEKEE (reference sequence). V was cut by 2 bases and J by 1 base, with 9 bases left in between. The CDR3 runs 14 residues. CDR3 protein: CASSLQTENTEAFF. The CDR3, as DNA: TGTGCCAGCAGCTTACAAACAGAGAACACTGAAGCTTTCTTT. Drawing the rest from reference TRBV5-5 and TRBJ1-1, the complete variable domain is DAGVTQSPTHLIKTRGQQVTLRCSPISGHKSVSWYQQVLGQGPQFIFQYYEKEERGRGNFPDRFSARQFPNYSSELNVNALLLGDSALYLCASSLQTENTEAFFGQGTRLTVV.

With respect to this clone: A junction boundary mismatches the germline segment, possibly from a read error. The CDR3 loop is CASSETGTGKIRGLF. Here the CDR3 DNA reads TGTGCCAGCAGTGAGACCGGGACAGGGAAAATTAGAGGGCTTTTT. The chain carries TRBV6-6 and TRBJ1-4, with TRBD1 matching over 9 bases. This CDR3 has 15 amino acids. Germline V gene sequence: CDR1 MNHNY, CDR2 SVGAGI (reference sequence).

The chain carries TRBV28 and TRBJ2-1; no clear D gene. Trimming cost V 10 bases and J 6 bases, with 22 bases left between them. This CDR3 comprises 15 residues. The germline CDR1 and CDR2 sequences are MDHEN and SYDVKM. CDR3 sequence reads: CATRTVLASRNEQFF. CDR3 sequence (DNA): TGTGCCACCAGGACGGTTCTGGCTAGTCGCAATGAGCAGTTCTTC.

The V and J genes are TRBV28 and TRBJ1-5; D is ambiguous. Germline lookup yields CDR1 MDHEN and CDR2 SYDVKM. V lost 3 bases and J 0 bases, leaving 12 bases between the germline ends. This CDR3 has 16 amino acids. This CDR3 reads CASSFRSGNSNQPQHF. The CDR3 bases are TGTGCCAGCAGTTTCAGGTCCGGGAATAGCAATCAGCCCCAGCATTTT.